This TCR beta chain is from a study of blood T cell repertoires in COVID-19. Study information: Sites across the United States, Italy and Spain contributed samples from acute and convalescent COVID-19. The cDNA or gDNA used as material had been derived from T cells, B-cell-depleted T cells, or PBMCs.

This CDR3 spans 13 amino acids. Germline loops: CDR1 SGHRS, CDR2 YFSETQ. V lost 4 bases to trimming and J lost 7 bases, with 14 bases between them. In the original workflow: Estimated nucleated cell counts came from reference gene primer amplification. TCRdb's table, derived via immunoSEQ multiplex PCR, lists solely in-frame clones and lacks some. V and J calls and clone size are those listed in that table; D and trimming were worked out from the DNA. The table has 200,000 or so clones, over 75% seen once. The TCR was taken from a human donor in a cohort sampled during active COVID-19. Sequenced input: peripheral blood. The chain carries TRBV5-1 and TRBJ1-2; maybe TRBD1 (5 bases). CDR3 protein: CASSPQGNGGYTF. The DNA of the CDR3 is TGCGCCAGCAGCCCCCAGGGCAATGGTGGCTACACCTTC.